The 9 T cell receptor beta chains presented below share a single source sample, sequenced in a study of regulatory T cells in long-lasting Graves disease. The time point: persistent/refractory GD, antithyroid drugs over 5 years with positive TRAb. Extracted RNA from PBMCs served as the source of the TCR library. Arm-PCR with iRepertoire HTBI primers amplified the CDR3 regions for these TCR beta libraries. TCRdb independently ran MiXCR on the multiplex PCR reads; one entry per CDR3 protein. The repertoire holds over 450,000 distinct CDR3 sequences, with around a fifth as singletons. The sequencing here drew on peripheral blood mononuclear cells (PBMCs), taken when the disease was refractory, from a patient treated with antithyroid drugs. These TCRs come from a female donor with Graves disease.

V gene TRBV29-1 combines with J gene TRBJ2-7; D call uncertain. The CDR3 covers 13 residues. Germline V CDR1 and CDR2: SQVTM, ANQGSEA. The ends were cut back, 0 bases at V and 2 bases at J, with 8 bases in the middle. In DNA form, the CDR3 reads TGCAGCGTTGAAGATGGGCAGCCCTACGAGCAGTACTTC. Translation gives CSVEDGQPYEQYF.

V usage is TRBV2 and J usage is TRBJ2-3; 7 nucleotides line up with TRBD1. The V and J ends lost 6 bases and 3 bases, in that order; junction bases with no gene match: 3. This CDR3 region has 13 residues. Germline CDR1 is SNHLY and CDR2 is FYNNEI. CDR3 DNA sequence: TGTGCCAGCAGCCCGGGACAGACAGATACGCAGTATTTT. It is translated as CASSPGQTDTQYF.

Concerning this clonotype itself: A much larger clone differs by one base, so this may be a read error. The chain combines TRBV6-1 with TRBJ1-5; D is ambiguous. V dropped 5 bases and J dropped 3 bases, with 17 bases sitting between them. The CDR3 has 16 amino acids. Germline V lookup: CDR1 MNHNS, CDR2 SASEGT. The CDR3 loop reads CASSQRPATNNQPQHF. DNA for the CDR3: TGTGCCAGCAGTCAGCGGCCCGCAACTAACAATCAGCCCCAGCATTTT.

This clonotype has just a few counts. The chain recombines TRBV9 with TRBJ1-5, with D uncertain. Germline V gene data show CDR1 as SGDLS and CDR2 as YYNGEE. The CDR3 has 14 amino acids. V gave up 0 bases and J gave up 2 bases, with 6 bases separating them. The CDR3 region has the DNA TGTGCCAGCAGCGTAGACCAGGGCAATCAGCCCCAGCATTTT. It encodes CASSVDQGNQPQHF.

This clonotype was recorded at least ten times. The DNA of the CDR3 is TGTGCCAGCAGTTTATGGGTCGCCGGCTACGAGCAGTACTTC. Its protein product is CASSLWVAGYEQYF. V gene TRBV28 combines with J gene TRBJ2-7; D not certain. V lost 0 bases and J 3 bases, leaving 9 bases between the germline ends. CDR1 is MDHEN and CDR2 is SYDVKM in the germline V gene. The CDR3 extends over 14 amino acids.

In this sample, this clonotype turned up a few times. The V call is TRBV28, the J call TRBJ2-3; D assignment may be TRBD1 or TRBD2 (5 bases each). V was pared by 3 bases and J by 0 bases, with 7 bases between. Per germline, CDR1 MDHEN and CDR2 SYDVKM. The length of the CDR3 is 14 residues. In nucleotides, the CDR3 is TGTGCCAGCAGTTTTTGGGGGAGCACAGATACGCAGTATTTT. Its protein product is CASSFWGSTDTQYF.

There are many counts of this clonotype. CDR3 DNA sequence: TGTGCAACCAGGGACCAAGAGACCCAGTACTTC. It specifies CATRDQETQYF. The chain recombines TRBV7-2 with TRBJ2-5; D is possibly TRBD1 (5 bases). Germline CDR1 SGHTA, CDR2 FQGNSA. The CDR3 consists of 11 residues.

V is TRBV7-2 and J is TRBJ2-2; 11 bases are a match to TRBD2. The CDR3 loop spans 16 amino acids. Looked up from germline, CDR1 is SGHTA and CDR2 is FQGNSA. The trim removed 4 bases at V and 4 bases at J, leaving 5 bases unmatched. CDR3 sequence (DNA): TGTGCCAGCAGCTATCGGACTAGCGGGTTCACCGGGGAGCTGTTTTTT. This sequence encodes CASSYRTSGFTGELFF.

This clonotype was seen ten or more times. The V call is TRBV29-1, the J call TRBJ2-7; TRBD2 is a possible D gene (6 bases). V was shortened by 1 base and J by 3 bases, with 16 bases between the two germline ends. CDR1 SQVTM and CDR2 ANQGSEA come from the germline V gene. The CDR3 covers 15 residues. The CDR3 loop reads CSVEGGSGASYEQYF. The CDR3 nucleotides read TGCAGCGTTGAAGGGGGTAGCGGCGCCAGCTACGAGCAGTACTTC.